The source of this T cell receptor (beta chain) is a study of blood T cells in healthy people across ages. The study, taken as a whole, reports: In long-lived donors, naive CD4+ cell counts and diversity exceeded those of aged donors. Age advanced and TCR beta diversity per million T cells fell, roughly linearly.

CDR1 is MGHDK and CDR2 is SYGVNS in the germline V gene. Trimming removed 5 bases from V and 4 bases from J; junction bases left unmatched: 11. This CDR3 spans 15 amino acids. The table lists this clonotype with many counts. The antigen is unknown. A second PCR, run for about 7 to 11 cycles, used a sample-barcoded 5' primer plus a J-beta primer mix. TCRdb ran MiXCR on the 5' RACE reads and lists one entry per CDR3 protein. Found here are approximately 940,000 distinct CDR3 sequences, around 48% of them singletons; the top ten hold roughly an eighth. Per individual sample, total RNA of at least 5 micrograms was extracted.

Sequencing used blood. The genes are TRBV25-1 and TRBJ2-7; 7 nucleotides agree with TRBD1. The sequence derives from a man in his thirties or forties in good health. In DNA form, the CDR3 reads TGTGCCAGCAGTACCGGGACAGAACTGTCTTACGAGCAGTACTTC. Amino acid sequence: CASSTGTELSYEQYF.